This T cell receptor beta chain originates from a study of pediatric ulcerative colitis. General study findings and limits: Blood-rectal clonal overlap within each person was significantly higher in ulcerative colitis patients than controls. A couple of patients' blood samples yielded substantially fewer templates. Repertoires came from total lymphocyte DNA, so rare subsets like regulatory T cells may be missed.

J gave up 0 bases and V 0 bases, and 4 bases lay outside the gene matches. Germline V gene data show CDR1 as KGHSH and CDR2 as LQKENI. The CDR3 has 17 residues. During colonoscopy, one to two rectal pinch biopsies were collected. Some clones are missing from TCRdb's copy, which holds only in-frame ones; the method was immunoSEQ multiplex PCR. The sample shows 15,000 to 20,000 clones, 74% of them seen only once. In the case of this clone: Its antigen remains unknown.

The J gene is TRBJ2-1, the V gene TRBV18, with 8 bases identical to TRBD2. The source material was gut tissue. This sequence originates from a boy aged 5-17 years with moderate ulcerative colitis. In DNA, the CDR3 is TGTGCCAGCTCACCACCGATCGGGGGGGGCTCCTACAATGAGCAGTTCTTC. Protein: CASSPPIGGGSYNEQFF. Complete variable domain (other parts from reference TRBV18 and TRBJ2-1): NAGVMQNPRHLVRRRGQEARLRCSPMKGHSHVYWYRQLPEEGLKFMVYLQKENIIDESGMPKERFSAEFPKEGPSILRIQQVVRGDSAAYFCASSPPIGGGSYNEQFFGPGTRLTVL.